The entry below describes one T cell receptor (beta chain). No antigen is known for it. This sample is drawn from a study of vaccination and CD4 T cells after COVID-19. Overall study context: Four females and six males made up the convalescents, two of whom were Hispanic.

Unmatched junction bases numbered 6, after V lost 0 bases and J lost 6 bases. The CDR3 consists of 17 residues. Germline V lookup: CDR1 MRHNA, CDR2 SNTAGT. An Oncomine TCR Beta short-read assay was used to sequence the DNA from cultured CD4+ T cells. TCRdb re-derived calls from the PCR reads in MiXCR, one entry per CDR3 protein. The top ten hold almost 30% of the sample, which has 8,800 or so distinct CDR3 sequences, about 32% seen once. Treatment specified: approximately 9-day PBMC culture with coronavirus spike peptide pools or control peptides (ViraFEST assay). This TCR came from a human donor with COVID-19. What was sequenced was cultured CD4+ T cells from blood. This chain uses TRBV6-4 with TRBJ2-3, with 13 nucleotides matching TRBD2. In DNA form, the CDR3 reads TGTGCCAGCAGTGACTCCCCGGGACTAGCGGGGACGGATACGCAGTATTTT. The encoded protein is CASSDSPGLAGTDTQYF.